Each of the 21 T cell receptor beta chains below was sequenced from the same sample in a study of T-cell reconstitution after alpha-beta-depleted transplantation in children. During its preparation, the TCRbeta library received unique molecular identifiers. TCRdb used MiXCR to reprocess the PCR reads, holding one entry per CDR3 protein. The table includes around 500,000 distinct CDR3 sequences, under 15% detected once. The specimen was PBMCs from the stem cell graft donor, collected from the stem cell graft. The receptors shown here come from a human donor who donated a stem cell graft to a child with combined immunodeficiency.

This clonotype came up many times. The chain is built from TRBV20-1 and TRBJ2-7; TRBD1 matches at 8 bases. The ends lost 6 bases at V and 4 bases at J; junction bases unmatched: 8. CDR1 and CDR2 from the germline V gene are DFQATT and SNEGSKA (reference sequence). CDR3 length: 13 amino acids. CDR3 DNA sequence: TGCAGTGCACGTTCCGGGACAGGTTACGAGCAGTACTTC. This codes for CSARSGTGYEQYF.

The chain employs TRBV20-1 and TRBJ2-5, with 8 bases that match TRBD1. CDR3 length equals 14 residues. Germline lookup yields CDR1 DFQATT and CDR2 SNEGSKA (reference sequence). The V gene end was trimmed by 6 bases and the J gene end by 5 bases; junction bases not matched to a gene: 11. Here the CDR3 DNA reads TGCAGTGCCCTCGGACAGGGTGGAGTCGAGACCCAGTACTTC. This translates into CSALGQGGVETQYF.

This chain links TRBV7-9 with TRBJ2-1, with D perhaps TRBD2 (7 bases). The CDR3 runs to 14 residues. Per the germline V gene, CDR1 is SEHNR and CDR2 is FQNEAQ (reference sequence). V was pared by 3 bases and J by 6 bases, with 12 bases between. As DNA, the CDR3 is TGTGCCAGCAGCTTTGGGGGGGCCCTCAATGAGCAGTTCTTC. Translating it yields CASSFGGALNEQFF.

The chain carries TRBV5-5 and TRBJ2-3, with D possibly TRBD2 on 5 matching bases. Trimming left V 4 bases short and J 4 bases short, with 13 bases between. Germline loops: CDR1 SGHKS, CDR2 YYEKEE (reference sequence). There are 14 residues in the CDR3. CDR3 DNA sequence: TGTGCCAGCAGCGGACTCGTTGGGGCAGATACGCAGTATTTT. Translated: CASSGLVGADTQYF. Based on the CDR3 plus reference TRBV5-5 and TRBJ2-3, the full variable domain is DAGVTQSPTHLIKTRGQQVTLRCSPISGHKSVSWYQQVLGQGPQFIFQYYEKEERGRGNFPDRFSARQFPNYSSELNVNALLLGDSALYLCASSGLVGADTQYFGPGTRLTVL.

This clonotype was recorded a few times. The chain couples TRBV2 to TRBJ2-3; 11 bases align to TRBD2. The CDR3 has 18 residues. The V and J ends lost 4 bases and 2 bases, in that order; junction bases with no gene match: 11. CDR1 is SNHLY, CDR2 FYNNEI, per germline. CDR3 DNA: TGTGCCAGCAGTGCCGCGGATAGCGGGGGGGACCTCACAGATACGCAGTATTTT. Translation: CASSAADSGGDLTDTQYF.

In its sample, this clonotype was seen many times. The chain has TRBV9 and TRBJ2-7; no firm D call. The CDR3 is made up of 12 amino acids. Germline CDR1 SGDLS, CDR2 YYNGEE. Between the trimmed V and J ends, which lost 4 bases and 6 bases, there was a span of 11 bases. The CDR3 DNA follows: TGTGCCAGCAGCCCCGGACCCTCCGAGCAGTACTTC. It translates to CASSPGPSEQYF. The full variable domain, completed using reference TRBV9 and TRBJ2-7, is DSGVTQTPKHLITATGQRVTLRCSPRSGDLSVYWYQQSLDQGLQFLIQYYNGEERAKGNILERFSAQQFPDLHSELNLSSLELGDSALYFCASSPGPSEQYFGPGTRLTVT.

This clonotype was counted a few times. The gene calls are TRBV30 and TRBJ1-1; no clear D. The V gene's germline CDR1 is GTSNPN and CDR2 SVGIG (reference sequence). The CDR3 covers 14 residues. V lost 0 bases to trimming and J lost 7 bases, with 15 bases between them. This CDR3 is CAWSVRLRLGEAFF. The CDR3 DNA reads TGTGCCTGGAGTGTCCGGCTTCGCCTGGGTGAAGCTTTCTTT.

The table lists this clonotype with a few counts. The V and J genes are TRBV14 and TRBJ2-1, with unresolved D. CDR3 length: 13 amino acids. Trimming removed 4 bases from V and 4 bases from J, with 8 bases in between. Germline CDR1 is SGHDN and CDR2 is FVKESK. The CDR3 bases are TGTGCCAGCAGCCTCTTTAGGTACAATGAGCAGTTCTTC. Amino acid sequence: CASSLFRYNEQFF. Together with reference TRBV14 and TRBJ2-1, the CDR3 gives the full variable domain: EAGVTQFPSHSVIEKGQTVTLRCDPISGHDNLYWYRRVMGKEIKFLLHFVKESKQDESGMPNNRFLAERTGGTYSTLKVQPAELEDSGVYFCASSLFRYNEQFFGPGTRLTVL.

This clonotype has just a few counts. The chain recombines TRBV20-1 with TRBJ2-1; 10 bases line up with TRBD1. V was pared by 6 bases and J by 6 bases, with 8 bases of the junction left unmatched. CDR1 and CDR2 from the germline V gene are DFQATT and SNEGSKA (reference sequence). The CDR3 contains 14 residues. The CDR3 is CSARDRGGCNEQFF. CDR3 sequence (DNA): TGCAGTGCGCGGGACAGGGGTGGCTGCAATGAGCAGTTCTTC.

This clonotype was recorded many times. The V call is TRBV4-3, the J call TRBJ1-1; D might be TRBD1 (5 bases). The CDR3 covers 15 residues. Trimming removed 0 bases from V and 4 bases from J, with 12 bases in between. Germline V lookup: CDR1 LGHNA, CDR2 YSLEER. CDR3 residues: CASSQDVGGITEAFF. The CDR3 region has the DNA TGCGCCAGCAGCCAAGATGTGGGGGGAATCACTGAAGCTTTCTTT.

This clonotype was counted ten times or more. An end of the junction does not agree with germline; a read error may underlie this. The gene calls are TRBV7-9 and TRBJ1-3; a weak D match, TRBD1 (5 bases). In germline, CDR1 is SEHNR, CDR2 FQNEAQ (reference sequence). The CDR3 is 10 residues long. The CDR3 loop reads CASSLEGREF. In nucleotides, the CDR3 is TGTGCCAGCAGCTTAGAGGGACGGGAGTTT.

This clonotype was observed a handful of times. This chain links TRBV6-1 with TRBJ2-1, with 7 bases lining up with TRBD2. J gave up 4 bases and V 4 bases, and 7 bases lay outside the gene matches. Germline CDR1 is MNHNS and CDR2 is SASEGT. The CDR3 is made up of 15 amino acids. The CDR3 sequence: CASSVLAGEYNEQFF. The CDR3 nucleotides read TGTGCCAGCAGTGTGCTGGCGGGAGAGTACAATGAGCAGTTCTTC.

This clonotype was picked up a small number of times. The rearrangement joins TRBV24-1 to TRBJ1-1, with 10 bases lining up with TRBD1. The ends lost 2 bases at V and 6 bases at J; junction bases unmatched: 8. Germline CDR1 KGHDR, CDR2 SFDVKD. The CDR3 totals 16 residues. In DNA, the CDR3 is TGTGCCACCAGTGATTCGAGGACAGGGGGTTACGCTGAAGCTTTCTTT. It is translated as CATSDSRTGGYAEAFF.

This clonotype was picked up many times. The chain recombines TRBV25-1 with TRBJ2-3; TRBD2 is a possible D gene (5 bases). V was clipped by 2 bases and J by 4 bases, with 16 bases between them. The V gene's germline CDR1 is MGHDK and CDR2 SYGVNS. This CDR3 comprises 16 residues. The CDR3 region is CASSEARRGLPDTQYF. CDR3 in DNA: TGTGCCAGCAGTGAAGCCCGTCGGGGTCTACCAGATACGCAGTATTTT.

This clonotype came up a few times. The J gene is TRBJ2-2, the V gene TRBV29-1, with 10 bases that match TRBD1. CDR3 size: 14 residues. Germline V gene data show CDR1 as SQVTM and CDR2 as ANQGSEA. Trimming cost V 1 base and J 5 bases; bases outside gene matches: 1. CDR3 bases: TGCAGCGTTGAAGTGGGACAGGGGACCGGGGAGCTGTTTTTT. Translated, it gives CSVEVGQGTGELFF.

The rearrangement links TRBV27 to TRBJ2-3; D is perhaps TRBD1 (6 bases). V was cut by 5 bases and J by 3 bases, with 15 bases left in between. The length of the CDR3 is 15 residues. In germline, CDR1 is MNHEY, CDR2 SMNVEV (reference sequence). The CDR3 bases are TGTGCCAGCAGTCTCCAGGGGTTGTTGACAGATACGCAGTATTTT. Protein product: CASSLQGLLTDTQYF.

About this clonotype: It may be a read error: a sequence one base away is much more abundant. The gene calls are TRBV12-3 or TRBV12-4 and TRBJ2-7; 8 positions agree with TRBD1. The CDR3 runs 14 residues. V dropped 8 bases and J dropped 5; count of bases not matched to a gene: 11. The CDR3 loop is CASGPRGPRDEQYF. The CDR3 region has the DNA TGTGCCAGCGGTCCCAGGGGGCCTAGGGACGAGCAGTACTTC.

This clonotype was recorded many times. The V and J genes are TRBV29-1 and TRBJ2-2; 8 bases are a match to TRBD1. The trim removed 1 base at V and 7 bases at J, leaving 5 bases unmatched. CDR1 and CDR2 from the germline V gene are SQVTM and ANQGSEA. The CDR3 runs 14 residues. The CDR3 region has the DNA TGCAGCGTTGAAGGGCAGGGGGCCATCGGGGAGCTGTTTTTT. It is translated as CSVEGQGAIGELFF.

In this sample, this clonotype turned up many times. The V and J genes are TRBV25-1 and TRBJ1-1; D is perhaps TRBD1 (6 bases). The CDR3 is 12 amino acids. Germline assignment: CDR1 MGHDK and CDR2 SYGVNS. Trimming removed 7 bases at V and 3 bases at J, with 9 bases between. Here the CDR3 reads CASKAGDTEAFF. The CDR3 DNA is TGTGCCAGCAAGGCAGGGGACACTGAAGCTTTCTTT.

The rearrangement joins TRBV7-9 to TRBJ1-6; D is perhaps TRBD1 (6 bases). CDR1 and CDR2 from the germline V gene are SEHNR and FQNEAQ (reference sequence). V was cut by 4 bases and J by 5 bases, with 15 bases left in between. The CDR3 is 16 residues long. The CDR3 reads CASSSESTGDNSPLHF. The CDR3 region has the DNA TGTGCCAGCAGCTCAGAATCGACAGGAGATAATTCACCCCTCCACTTT.

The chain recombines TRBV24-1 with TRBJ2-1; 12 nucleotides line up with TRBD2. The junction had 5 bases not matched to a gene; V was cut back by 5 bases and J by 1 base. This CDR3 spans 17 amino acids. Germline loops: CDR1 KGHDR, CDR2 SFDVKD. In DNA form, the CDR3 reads TGTGCCACCAGTGGGACTAGCGGGATTAGGTCCTACAATGAGCAGTTCTTC. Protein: CATSGTSGIRSYNEQFF.